This T cell receptor beta chain was sequenced in a study of CD8 T cells in ankylosing spondylitis. Study-wide results and limits: With a CD8+ phenotype, disease-linked clones were relatively rare in peripheral blood. Both synovial fluid and blood in reactive arthritis had previously been reported to carry some motif variants. Blood of patients with ankylosing spondylitis appeared to be characterized by a TCR beta motif of roughly eight highly homologous variants. Significantly higher representation of disease-linked clones was reported for matched ankylosing spondylitis synovial fluid.

At least ten counts were recorded for this clonotype. The antigen is undetermined. In making TCR beta libraries, quantitative 5'-RACE with molecular barcodes was used. TCRdb redid the calling of the 5' RACE reads with MiXCR, one entry per CDR3 protein. There are fewer than 450,000 distinct CDR3 sequences in the sample; roughly 17% occur only once, and approximately 1% lies in the top ten. This CDR3 region has 16 residues. V was pared by 4 bases and J by 4 bases, with 5 bases of the junction left unmatched. The sample consisted of blood, either unsorted or a sorted T cell fraction (not recorded which). The chain couples TRBV12-3 or TRBV12-4 to TRBJ2-3; 13 bases are a match to TRBD2. This clonotype was obtained from a male donor with ankylosing spondylitis. CDR3 sequence: CASSWGLAGSADTQYF. The CDR3 DNA sequence: TGTGCCAGCAGTTGGGGACTAGCGGGATCGGCAGATACGCAGTATTTT.